These 31 T cell receptor beta chains share one sample of origin, sequenced in a study of shared clonotypes between healthy human individuals (dated by TCRdb to about 2020). Library preparation was by the immunoSEQ multiplex PCR assay. TCRdb took over this immuneACCESS table, retaining in-frame rearrangements with V and J assigned. Such tables are incomplete; in checked studies, under half of the missing clones stem from an unresolved V gene, and the remainder is unexplained. Within this sample are 450,000 to 550,000 clones, with approximately 85% of them counted one time only. The ten largest clones represent under 15% of the sample. Sequencing was performed on PBMCs. The source is a woman in her thirties or forties in good health. Some clones in this sample may be carry-over from other donors' samples.

The chain uses TRBV19 and TRBJ2-1; D may be TRBD1 (8 bases). V lost 5 bases to trimming and J lost 8 bases, with 16 bases between them. CDR3 length: 14 amino acids. From germline, CDR1 is LNHDA and CDR2 SQIVND (reference sequence). The CDR3 is CASSPQGGYDEQFF. For the CDR3, the DNA is TGTGCCAGTAGTCCACAGGGGGGGTACGATGAGCAGTTCTTC.

The rearrangement links TRBV30 to TRBJ2-1; 12 bases agree with TRBD2. The CDR3 spans 15 residues. Per germline, CDR1 GTSNPN and CDR2 SVGIG (reference sequence). Trimming took 4 bases from V and 2 from J; bases not matched to a gene: 3. The CDR3 sequence: CAWTSGRAPYNEQFF. Written as DNA, the CDR3 is TGTGCCTGGACTAGCGGGAGGGCCCCCTACAATGAGCAGTTCTTC. Complete variable domain (other parts from reference TRBV30 and TRBJ2-1): SQTIHQWPATLVQPVGSPLSLECTVEGTSNPNLYWYRQAAGRGLQLLFYSVGIGQISSEVPQNLSASRPQDRQFILSSKKLLLSDSGFYLCAWTSGRAPYNEQFFGPGTRLTVL.

This clone was found a few times. This rearrangement joins TRBV11-1 to TRBJ2-7, with TRBD2 matching 7 bases. Germline V gene sequence: CDR1 SGHAT, CDR2 FQDESV (reference sequence). CDR3 length: 14 residues. J gave up 4 bases and V 0 bases, and 3 bases lay outside the gene matches. The DNA for the CDR3 is TGTGCCAGCAGCTTAGCGGGAGGGCCTTACGAGCAGTACTTC. Its protein product is CASSLAGGPYEQYF.

This chain connects TRBV10-3 to TRBJ1-2; 9 bases line up with TRBD1. CDR3 size: 13 residues. Germline loops: CDR1 ENHRY, CDR2 SYGVKD. The ends lost 5 bases at V and 6 bases at J; junction bases unmatched: 4. The CDR3 spells CAISSGTGNGYTF. The CDR3 region has the DNA TGTGCCATCAGTTCCGGGACAGGGAATGGCTACACCTTC.

The V and J genes are TRBV5-4 and TRBJ2-7; D gene uncertain. The V and J ends lost 5 bases and 2 bases respectively, with 14 bases between them. CDR3 size: 14 residues. The germline V gene encodes CDR1 SGHNT and CDR2 YYREEE (reference sequence). DNA for the CDR3: TGTGCCAGCAGTTCGGGTAGCTCGCCCTACGAGCAGTACTTC. This codes for CASSSGSSPYEQYF.

The genes are TRBV2 and TRBJ2-3; TRBD2 agrees at 8 bases. V lost 1 base to trimming and J lost 0 bases; unmatched junction nucleotides: 6. Germline V gene lookup returns CDR1 SNHLY and CDR2 FYNNEI. The CDR3 consists of 17 residues. The CDR3 spells CASSEGDSSGSTDTQYF. CDR3 DNA sequence: TGTGCCAGCAGTGAAGGGGATTCTAGCGGGAGCACAGATACGCAGTATTTT.

The rearrangement joins TRBV14 to TRBJ2-7; tentative D call: TRBD1 (5 bases). The ends were cut back, 4 bases at V and 0 bases at J, with 7 bases in the middle. The CDR3 loop spans 13 amino acids. Germline lookup yields CDR1 SGHDN and CDR2 FVKESK. The CDR3 region is CASSRDSSYEQYF. The CDR3 region has the DNA TGTGCCAGCAGCCGAGACAGCTCCTACGAGCAGTACTTC.

The chain carries TRBV28 and TRBJ1-2, with D possibly being TRBD1 (5 bases). V gave up 2 bases and J gave up 8 bases, with 15 bases separating them. The CDR3 spans 14 residues. From germline, CDR1 is MDHEN and CDR2 SYDVKM. CDR3 sequence (DNA): TGTGCCAGCAGTTTAGATGGGGGAGCAGGCGGCTACACCTTC. The encoded protein is CASSLDGGAGGYTF.

The chain is built from TRBV7-8 and TRBJ2-3; D possibly corresponds to TRBD2 (6 bases). CDR3 size: 13 residues. CDR1 is SGHVS, CDR2 FQNEAQ, per germline. Trimming took off 0 bases at V and 8 bases at J, with 9 bases between the two ends. CDR3 protein: CASSLALEGTQYF. The CDR3 coding sequence is TGTGCCAGCAGCTTAGCGCTGGAGGGTACGCAGTATTTT.

The V gene is TRBV5-4, the J gene TRBJ2-3, with 7 bases fitting TRBD2. Germline assignment: CDR1 SGHNT and CDR2 YYREEE (reference sequence). CDR3 length equals 15 residues. V dropped 4 bases and J dropped 0; count of bases not matched to a gene: 5. In DNA form, the CDR3 reads TGTGCCAGCAGCCGGGACTACACTAGCACAGATACGCAGTATTTT. Amino acids: CASSRDYTSTDTQYF. Supplemented by reference TRBV5-4 and TRBJ2-3, the full variable domain reads ETGVTQSPTHLIKTRGQQVTLRCSSQSGHNTVSWYQQALGQGPQFIFQYYREEENGRGNFPPRFSGLQFPNYSSELNVNALELDDSALYLCASSRDYTSTDTQYFGPGTRLTVL.

The chain combines TRBV10-2 with TRBJ1-5, with 12 bases identical to TRBD1. V shed 6 bases, J shed 4 bases, and the junction held 16 bases outside the gene matches. CDR1 and CDR2 (germline): WSHSY, SAAADI. CDR3 length equals 19 residues. The CDR3 DNA sequence: TGCGCCAGCAGCCCAAATCTCGGGGACAGGGGGCCAACTAATCAGCCCCAGCATTTT. Protein: CASSPNLGDRGPTNQPQHF.

This chain joins TRBV6-5 and TRBJ2-5; D call uncertain. Germline loops: CDR1 MNHEY, CDR2 SVGAGI. CDR3 length: 16 residues. Trimming left V 4 bases short and J 1 base short, with 16 bases between. The CDR3 nucleotides are TGTGCCAGCAGTTTAACCTGGACGCGGTTCCAAGAGACCCAGTACTTC. Translated, it gives CASSLTWTRFQETQYF.

This chain joins TRBV7-3 and TRBJ2-2; D unclear. The CDR3 sequence is 16 residues long. Germline lookup yields CDR1 SGHTA and CDR2 FQGTGA. Trimming shortened V by 1 base and J by 8 bases, and 17 bases separated the two germline ends. The CDR3 here is CASSLNSPNSAGELFF. CDR3 DNA sequence: TGTGCCAGCAGCTTAAACTCTCCTAATTCTGCGGGGGAGCTGTTTTTT.

The gene calls are TRBV19 and TRBJ2-2; D unresolved. CDR3 length equals 16 residues. Germline CDR1 reads LNHDA; CDR2 reads SQIVND (reference sequence). Deletions cut 6 bases from V and 6 bases from J, with 20 bases between. The DNA of the CDR3 is TGTGCCAGTAGCCGTCTGGGTGTGAGCTCTTCCGGGGAGCTGTTTTTT. It is translated as CASSRLGVSSSGELFF. Filled out from reference TRBV19 and TRBJ2-2, the complete variable domain reads DGGITQSPKYLFRKEGQNVTLSCEQNLNHDAMYWYRQDPGQGLRLIYYSQIVNDFQKGDIAEGYSVSREKKESFPLTVTSAQKNPTAFYLCASSRLGVSSSGELFFGEGSRLTVL.

The V call is TRBV15, the J call TRBJ2-7; D is ambiguous. Germline CDR1 LNHNV, CDR2 YYDKDF (reference sequence). CDR3 length equals 15 residues. Trimming took 1 base from V and 0 from J, leaving 10 bases between them. The CDR3 DNA sequence: TGTGCCACCAGCAGAGGACCAGTCGGCTCCTACGAGCAGTACTTC. Protein product: CATSRGPVGSYEQYF. The full variable domain, its missing parts supplied by reference TRBV15 and TRBJ2-7, is DAMVIQNPRYQVTQFGKPVTLSCSQTLNHNVMYWYQQKSSQAPKLLFHYYDKDFNNEADTPDNFQSRRPNTSFCFLDIRSPGLGDTAMYLCATSRGPVGSYEQYFGPGTRLTVT.

This clone has a handful of counts. The junction departs from the called germline gene at one end, perhaps through a read error. This rearrangement joins TRBV5-5 to TRBJ2-4; TRBD2 is a possible D gene (5 bases). The length of the CDR3 is 16 residues. Germline values: CDR1 SGHKS, CDR2 YYEKEE (reference sequence). CDR3 protein: CASSLYTGRSKSIQYF. Written as DNA, the CDR3 is TGTGCCAGCAGCTTATATACGGGGAGATCAAAAAGCATTCAGTACTTC.

This chain uses TRBV4-3 with TRBJ1-1; the D gene is possibly TRBD1 (6 bases). V lost 0 bases and J 1 base, leaving 15 bases between the germline ends. The germline CDR1 and CDR2 sequences are LGHNA and YSLEER. The CDR3 consists of 17 residues. The CDR3 protein is CASSQDFPARGNTEAFF. The DNA for the CDR3 is TGCGCCAGCAGCCAAGATTTCCCGGCCAGGGGGAACACTGAAGCTTTCTTT.

The CDR3 DNA sequence: TGTGCCTGGAGTGCAAACGGGGGAATTGGCTACACCTTC. As protein: CAWSANGGIGYTF. The J gene is TRBJ1-2, the V gene TRBV30; tentatively, D is TRBD1 (5 bases). V was pared by 1 base and J by 7 bases, with 13 bases between. The CDR3 contains 13 residues. The germline gives CDR1 GTSNPN, CDR2 SVGIG (reference sequence).

Notes on this clone: The identical CDR3 is also encoded by other nucleotide sequences in the sample. The V and J genes are TRBV7-2 and TRBJ2-2; no clear D. Per germline, CDR1 SGHTA and CDR2 FQGNSA. This CDR3 comprises 14 residues. Deletions cut 0 bases from V and 3 bases from J, with 5 bases between. CDR3 in amino acids: CASSLARDTGELFF. The CDR3 DNA reads as TGTGCCAGCAGCTTAGCACGGGACACCGGGGAGCTGTTTTTT. Full variable domain (missing parts from reference TRBV7-2 and TRBJ2-2): GAGVSQSPSNKVTEKGKDVELRCDPISGHTALYWYRQSLGQGLEFLIYFQGNSAPDKSGLPSDRFSAERTGGSVSTLTIQRTQQEDSAVYLCASSLARDTGELFFGEGSRLTVL.

CDR3 nucleotides: TGTGCCAGTTCATCCGGGACTAGCGGCACAGATACGCAGTATTTT. Amino acid sequence: CASSSGTSGTDTQYF. The chain carries TRBV9 and TRBJ2-3; 10 bases line up with TRBD2. The CDR3 is 15 residues long. V shed 8 bases and J 1 base; nucleotides not matched to a gene: 7. The germline V gene encodes CDR1 SGDLS and CDR2 YYNGEE.

The count of this clone is one. This chain links TRBV5-1 with TRBJ2-5; TRBD2 aligns across 13 bases. Germline CDR1 is SGHRS and CDR2 is YFSETQ. J lost 2 bases, V lost 0 bases, and 4 bases had no gene match. The length of the CDR3 is 17 residues. The CDR3 DNA reads TGCGCCAGCAGCTTGGCGAGACTAGCGGGAGGTCAAGAGACCCAGTACTTC. Translation: CASSLARLAGGQETQYF.

The J gene is TRBJ2-5, the V gene TRBV28, with D tentatively TRBD1 (6 bases). The CDR3 extends over 15 amino acids. Trimming removed 5 bases from V and 0 bases from J, with 13 bases in between. CDR1 is MDHEN and CDR2 is SYDVKM in the germline V gene. This CDR3 is CASSKLTGNQETQYF. The CDR3 nucleotides are TGTGCCAGCAGTAAATTGACAGGAAACCAAGAGACCCAGTACTTC.

This sequence joins TRBV18 and TRBJ2-5; D not certain. Germline V CDR1 and CDR2: KGHSH, LQKENI. The germline V and J ends were trimmed by 2 bases and 4 bases, with 8 bases remaining between them. CDR3 size: 13 residues. CDR3 in amino acids: CASSPGSAETQYF. DNA for the CDR3: TGTGCCAGCTCACCAGGGTCGGCAGAGACCCAGTACTTC. Full variable domain (rest looked up from reference TRBV18 and TRBJ2-5): NAGVMQNPRHLVRRRGQEARLRCSPMKGHSHVYWYRQLPEEGLKFMVYLQKENIIDESGMPKERFSAEFPKEGPSILRIQQVVRGDSAAYFCASSPGSAETQYFGPGTRLLVL.

The sample holds a few counts of this clone. The rearrangement joins TRBV5-4 to TRBJ1-2, with TRBD1 identical over 8 bases. Germline V gene data show CDR1 as SGHNT and CDR2 as YYREEE (reference sequence). J was trimmed by 6 bases and V by 4 bases; bases with no gene match: 11. The CDR3 spans 15 residues. The CDR3 DNA follows: TGTGCCAGCAGCGCCCAACAGGGGGAGATTAATGGCTACACCTTC. Amino acid sequence: CASSAQQGEINGYTF.

The chain uses TRBV18 and TRBJ2-7; no firm D call. CDR3 length: 14 amino acids. Trimming left V 3 bases short and J 4 bases short, with 13 bases between. Per the germline V gene, CDR1 is KGHSH and CDR2 is LQKENI. This chain's CDR3 is CASSPQGWNYEQYF. As DNA, the CDR3 is TGTGCCAGCTCACCCCAAGGGTGGAATTACGAGCAGTACTTC.

The chain links TRBV29-1 to TRBJ1-2; tentative D call: TRBD1 (5 bases). This CDR3 is 12 amino acids long. V gave up 7 bases and J gave up 0 bases, with 9 bases separating them. Germline CDR1 and CDR2: SQVTM and ANQGSEA. The CDR3, as DNA: TGCAGCGCCCTGGACACTAACTATGGCTACACCTTC. Translating it yields CSALDTNYGYTF.

The V call is TRBV16, the J call TRBJ1-1; unclear D gene. V lost 1 base and J lost 5, with 11 bases in between. This CDR3 comprises 14 residues. From germline, CDR1 is KGHSY and CDR2 FQNENV. The CDR3 sequence is CASSQLSFRTEAFF. CDR3 coding DNA: TGTGCCAGCAGCCAATTGAGCTTCCGTACTGAAGCTTTCTTT.

The sample holds a few counts of this clone. This chain joins TRBV18 and TRBJ1-1; D perhaps matches TRBD1 (5 bases). CDR1 and CDR2 from the germline V gene are KGHSH and LQKENI. The CDR3 spans 13 residues. V lost 2 bases to trimming and J lost 4 bases, with 8 bases between them. Written as DNA, the CDR3 is TGTGCCAGCTCACCAAACGGGGCCACTGAAGCTTTCTTT. This encodes CASSPNGATEAFF.

The chain combines TRBV9 with TRBJ2-2, with TRBD2 matching 7 bases. Unmatched junction bases numbered 9, after V lost 0 bases and J lost 4 bases. CDR3 length equals 17 residues. The germline gives CDR1 SGDLS, CDR2 YYNGEE. This CDR3 is CASSVVAAGWFTGELFF. The CDR3, as DNA: TGTGCCAGCAGCGTAGTGGCAGCGGGGTGGTTCACCGGGGAGCTGTTTTTT.

The chain uses TRBV18 and TRBJ1-4, with a weak D call TRBD1 (5 bases). The length of the CDR3 is 14 residues. Trimming shortened V by 4 bases and J by 7 bases, and 13 bases separated the two germline ends. Germline V gene data show CDR1 as KGHSH and CDR2 as LQKENI. The CDR3 DNA follows: TGTGCCAGCTCACGGGGGTCAGAAGGTGAAAAACTGTTTTTT. The encoded protein is CASSRGSEGEKLFF. Full variable domain (missing parts from reference TRBV18 and TRBJ1-4): NAGVMQNPRHLVRRRGQEARLRCSPMKGHSHVYWYRQLPEEGLKFMVYLQKENIIDESGMPKERFSAEFPKEGPSILRIQQVVRGDSAAYFCASSRGSEGEKLFFGSGTQLSVL.

V and J are TRBV4-1 and TRBJ2-1; D is possibly TRBD1 (5 bases). This CDR3 comprises 16 residues. Germline CDR1 MGHRA, CDR2 YSYEKL. V shed 5 bases and J shed 0 bases, with 14 bases lying between them. The CDR3 sequence: CASSAQGRSSYNEQFF. The CDR3 bases are TGCGCCAGCAGCGCTCAGGGCCGGAGCTCCTACAATGAGCAGTTCTTC.